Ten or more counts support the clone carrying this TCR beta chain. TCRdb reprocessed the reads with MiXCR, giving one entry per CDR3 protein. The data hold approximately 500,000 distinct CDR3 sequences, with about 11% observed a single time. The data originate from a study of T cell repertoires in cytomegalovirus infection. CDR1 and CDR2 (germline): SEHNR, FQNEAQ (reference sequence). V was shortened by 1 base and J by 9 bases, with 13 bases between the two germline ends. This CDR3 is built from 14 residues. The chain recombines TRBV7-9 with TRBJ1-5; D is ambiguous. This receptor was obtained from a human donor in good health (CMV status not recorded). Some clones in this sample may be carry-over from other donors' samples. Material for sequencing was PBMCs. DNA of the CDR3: TGTGCCAGCAGCTTAGTCGGAGGGTTAGTGCCCCAGCATTTT. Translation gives CASSLVGGLVPQHF. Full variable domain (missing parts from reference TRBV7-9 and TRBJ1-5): DTGVSQNPRHKITKRGQNVTFRCDPISEHNRLYWYRQTLGQGPEFLTYFQNEAQLEKSRLLSDRFSAERPKGSFSTLEIQRTEQGDSAMYLCASSLVGGLVPQHFGDGTRLSIL.